One sample yielded the 29 T cell receptor beta chains listed below, sequenced in a study of T cell responses to AZD1222 COVID-19 vaccine. The method was immunoSEQ multiplex PCR; TCRdb's version includes in-frame clones alone and lacks a portion of them. The table shows approximately 89,000 clones, with more than 70% occurring only once. The specimen was peripheral blood, collected on day 0 of AZD1222 vaccination. The receptors were sampled from an adult in good health.

A remark on this clone: Other DNA sequences from this sample encode an identical CDR3 as well. This CDR3 is CSARSGDGYTF. DNA of the CDR3: TGCAGTGCTAGATCGGGGGATGGCTACACCTTC. This rearrangement joins TRBV20-1 to TRBJ1-2; possibly TRBD1 for D (5 bases). Germline-derived CDR1 and CDR2 are DFQATT and SNEGSKA (reference sequence). CDR3 length: 11 residues. V lost 2 bases, J lost 6 bases, and 7 bases lay in between.

The chain uses TRBV27 and TRBJ1-1; 9 bases map to TRBD1. The length of the CDR3 is 14 residues. After removal of 6 bases from V and 5 bases from J, the junction contained 7 bases not matched to a gene. Germline CDR1 reads MNHEY; CDR2 reads SMNVEV (reference sequence). The CDR3, as DNA: TGTGCCAGCAGCTTGACAGGGGGACGGACTGAAGCTTTCTTT. Translation gives CASSLTGGRTEAFF.

CDR3 coding DNA: TGTGCCAGCAGCGTAGAAGGGCGGGGATCCCACGAGCAGTACTTC. Protein: CASSVEGRGSHEQYF. The gene calls are TRBV9 and TRBJ2-7; possible D gene TRBD2, 6 bases. This CDR3 comprises 15 residues. The V and J ends lost 0 bases and 5 bases respectively, with 15 bases between them. Germline lookup yields CDR1 SGDLS and CDR2 YYNGEE.

The chain is built from TRBV30 and TRBJ1-4; D remains ambiguous. Germline V gene lookup returns CDR1 GTSNPN and CDR2 SVGIG (reference sequence). The V end was cut by 1 base, the J end by 8 bases, with 20 bases between. This CDR3 is 16 amino acids long. The CDR3: CAWSGLSLLESEKLFF. The CDR3 nucleotides read TGTGCCTGGAGTGGTCTGAGTCTCCTGGAGTCGGAAAAACTGTTTTTT.

The rearrangement links TRBV12-3 or TRBV12-4 to TRBJ1-2; D gene uncertain. V was trimmed by 3 bases and J by 3 bases, leaving 8 bases between them. The CDR3 covers 13 residues. The CDR3 region is CASSLGSYYGYTF. In nucleotides, the CDR3 is TGTGCCAGCAGTTTGGGGAGTTACTATGGCTACACCTTC.

This clone was picked up a small number of times. J is TRBJ1-1 and V is TRBV3-1 (or the pseudogene TRBV3-2); perhaps TRBD1 as D (5 bases). CDR3 length equals 15 residues. Germline V lookup: CDR1 LGHDT, CDR2 YNNKEL (reference sequence). Trimming cost V 3 bases and J 10 bases, with 21 bases left between them. DNA for the CDR3: TGTGCCAGCAGCCACCAGGGTTTGGCTCCCCGGGGAGCTTTCTTT. It translates to CASSHQGLAPRGAFF.

V and J are TRBV7-8 and TRBJ1-1; 9 bases are shared with TRBD1. The CDR3 sequence is 13 residues long. Germline CDR1 reads SGHVS; CDR2 reads FQNEAQ. Trimming took 11 bases from V and 7 from J; bases not matched to a gene: 11. CDR3 DNA sequence: TGTGCCCTTACAGGGGGCGCGGCTGATGAAGCTTTCTTT. Translating gives CALTGGAADEAFF. Based on the CDR3 plus reference TRBV7-8 and TRBJ1-1, the full variable domain is GAGVSQSPRYKVAKRGQDVALRCDPISGHVSLFWYQQALGQGPEFLTYFQNEAQLDKSGLPSDRFFAERPEGSVSTLKIQRTQQEDSAVYLCALTGGAADEAFFGQGTRLTVV.

V usage is TRBV11-3 and J usage is TRBJ2-7; no reliable D call. V lost 4 bases, J lost 5 bases, and 6 bases lay in between. CDR3 length: 11 amino acids. The V gene's germline CDR1 is SGHNT and CDR2 YENEEA. The CDR3 spells CASSYTDEQYF. CDR3 nucleotides: TGTGCCAGCAGCTACACCGACGAGCAGTACTTC.

This sequence joins TRBV4-3 and TRBJ2-1; D is uncertain. The CDR3 totals 16 residues. V lost 0 bases and J 3 bases, leaving 12 bases between the germline ends. The germline gives CDR1 LGHNA, CDR2 YSLEER. CDR3 coding DNA: TGCGCCAGCAGCCAAGATAATTGGTCAGACTACAATGAGCAGTTCTTC. Its protein is CASSQDNWSDYNEQFF.

The chain carries TRBV3-1 (or the pseudogene TRBV3-2) and TRBJ1-5; tentative D call: TRBD1 (5 bases). Trimming shortened V by 1 base and J by 6 bases, and 13 bases separated the two germline ends. The CDR3 totals 15 residues. Per the germline V gene, CDR1 is LGHDT and CDR2 is YNNKEL (reference sequence). The CDR3 region is CASSQGGGFSQPQHF. In DNA, the CDR3 is TGTGCCAGCAGCCAAGGCGGGGGTTTCAGTCAGCCCCAGCATTTT.

The V and J genes are TRBV27 and TRBJ1-6; tentative D call: TRBD1 (6 bases). V was pared by 4 bases and J by 3 bases, with 10 bases between. CDR1 and CDR2 (germline): MNHEY, SMNVEV (reference sequence). The CDR3 contains 15 residues. CDR3 residues: CASSSRDIYNSPLHF. CDR3 DNA sequence: TGTGCCAGCAGTTCCCGGGACATCTATAATTCACCCCTCCACTTT.

The genes are TRBV30 and TRBJ1-6; a weak D match, TRBD1 (6 bases). The CDR3 length is 15 residues. CDR1 GTSNPN and CDR2 SVGIG come from the germline V gene (reference sequence). V lost 4 bases and J 8 bases, leaving 18 bases between the germline ends. Written as DNA, the CDR3 is TGTGCCTGGACCCTACAGGGAGTCCTGGATTCACCCCTCCACTTT. It encodes CAWTLQGVLDSPLHF.

The sample holds one count of this clone. The chain is built from TRBV27 and TRBJ2-7; 7 bases are a match to TRBD2. Trimming took 2 bases from V and 2 from J; bases not matched to a gene: 6. CDR1 is MNHEY and CDR2 is SMNVEV in the germline V gene (reference sequence). This CDR3 comprises 15 residues. The CDR3 DNA is TGTGCCAGCAGTTTAGGAACGGGGGGTGCCTACGAGCAGTACTTC. Residues: CASSLGTGGAYEQYF.

The V gene is TRBV18, the J gene TRBJ1-1, with unresolved D. Germline lookup yields CDR1 KGHSH and CDR2 LQKENI. V lost 3 bases and J lost 4, with 12 bases in between. This CDR3 is built from 14 residues. CDR3 protein: CASSPGRTTTEAFF. The CDR3, as DNA: TGTGCCAGCTCACCGGGCCGAACGACCACTGAAGCTTTCTTT.

This rearrangement joins TRBV19 to TRBJ2-1, with unresolved D. V dropped 0 bases and J dropped 9 bases, with 9 bases sitting between them. The CDR3 has 13 amino acids. Germline assignment: CDR1 LNHDA and CDR2 SQIVND (reference sequence). Written as DNA, the CDR3 is TGTGCCAGTAGTATAGATCCCTTCCGTGAGCAGTTCTTC. This translates into CASSIDPFREQFF.

The gene calls are TRBV4-3 and TRBJ1-2; 8 bases fit TRBD1. The V gene's germline CDR1 is LGHNA and CDR2 YSLEER. J gave up 5 bases and V 4 bases, and 9 bases lay outside the gene matches. This CDR3 comprises 15 residues. The CDR3: CASSPRTGRGYGYTF. The CDR3 region has the DNA TGCGCCAGCAGCCCCCGGACAGGGAGAGGTTATGGCTACACCTTC.

The chain carries TRBV6-6 and TRBJ1-3, with no clear D. Looked up from germline, CDR1 is MNHNY and CDR2 is SVGAGI (reference sequence). This CDR3 region has 13 residues. The V and J ends lost 0 bases and 4 bases respectively, with 4 bases between them. CDR3: CASSYSGGNTIYF. The CDR3 DNA follows: TGTGCCAGCAGTTACTCAGGGGGAAACACCATATATTTT.

This chain connects TRBV5-5 to TRBJ2-7; D remains unclear. CDR1 SGHKS and CDR2 YYEKEE come from the germline V gene (reference sequence). The CDR3 sequence is 12 residues long. Deletions cut 1 base from V and 7 bases from J, with 9 bases between. The CDR3 loop is CASSLQGWEQYF. The CDR3 nucleotides are TGTGCCAGCAGCTTGCAAGGGTGGGAGCAGTACTTC.

V and J are TRBV19 and TRBJ1-2; 9 bases are shared with TRBD1. The CDR3 is 16 residues long. The trim removed 9 bases at V and 4 bases at J, leaving 15 bases unmatched. Germline-derived CDR1 and CDR2 are LNHDA and SQIVND (reference sequence). The CDR3 DNA reads as TGTGCCAGCCTGGGAACCTTCGGACAGGGGAGCTATGGCTACACCTTC. It translates to CASLGTFGQGSYGYTF.

The rearrangement links TRBV18 to TRBJ1-6, with D unclear. V gave up 0 bases and J gave up 9 bases, with 12 bases separating them. Germline CDR1 and CDR2: KGHSH and LQKENI. The CDR3 length is 15 residues. The CDR3 sequence: CASSPPVSRSSPLHF. Written as DNA, the CDR3 is TGTGCCAGCTCACCACCGGTGTCACGGAGTTCACCCCTCCACTTT.

The chain links TRBV7-9 to TRBJ1-6, with a tentative D call TRBD1 (5 bases). Germline V gives CDR1 SEHNR, CDR2 FQNEAQ (reference sequence). The CDR3 spans 14 residues. Trimming left V 7 bases short and J 6 bases short, with 13 bases between. The CDR3 here is CASTRDGPNSPLHF. The CDR3 DNA reads as TGTGCCAGCACCCGGGACGGACCTAATTCACCCCTCCACTTT. Full variable domain (rest looked up from reference TRBV7-9 and TRBJ1-6): DTGVSQNPRHKITKRGQNVTFRCDPISEHNRLYWYRQTLGQGPEFLTYFQNEAQLEKSRLLSDRFSAERPKGSFSTLEIQRTEQGDSAMYLCASTRDGPNSPLHFGNGTRLTVT.

V usage is TRBV29-1 and J usage is TRBJ1-2; unclear D gene. Per the germline V gene, CDR1 is SQVTM and CDR2 is ANQGSEA. There are 11 residues in the CDR3. Trimming cost V 4 bases and J 4 bases, with 7 bases left between them. The CDR3 loop reads CSVARSYGYTF. In nucleotides, the CDR3 is TGCAGCGTTGCCAGGAGCTATGGCTACACCTTC.

The CDR3 DNA reads as TGCGCCAGCAGCCCGACCGGTCAGGGGGGCAATGAAAAACTGTTTTTT. Residues: CASSPTGQGGNEKLFF. This chain connects TRBV5-1 to TRBJ1-4, with 7 bases aligning to TRBD1. This CDR3 has 16 residues. The V and J ends lost 4 bases and 5 bases, in that order; junction bases with no gene match: 11. Germline CDR1 is SGHRS and CDR2 is YFSETQ.

The chain combines TRBV6-6 with TRBJ2-7; D unclear. V lost 7 bases, J lost 0 bases, and 7 bases lay in between. Germline lookup yields CDR1 MNHNY and CDR2 SVGAGI (reference sequence). This CDR3 has 12 amino acids. DNA of the CDR3: TGTGCCAGCAATCTGGGCTCCTACGAGCAGTACTTC. Translation gives CASNLGSYEQYF.

The genes are TRBV7-6 and TRBJ1-2; maybe TRBD1 (6 bases). CDR3 length equals 14 residues. Germline V lookup: CDR1 SGHVS, CDR2 FNYEAQ. Trimming removed 4 bases from V and 6 bases from J, with 15 bases in between. This chain's CDR3 is CASSSGGGENGYTF. In DNA, the CDR3 is TGTGCCAGCAGCTCAGGAGGGGGTGAAAATGGCTACACCTTC.

In this sample, this clone turned up many times. V and J are TRBV19 and TRBJ2-3; 9 bases map to TRBD1. Trimming cost V 5 bases and J 6 bases; bases outside gene matches: 6. CDR1 and CDR2 (germline): LNHDA, SQIVND (reference sequence). The CDR3 contains 14 residues. CDR3 sequence: CASSRTGEYDTQYF. For the CDR3, the DNA is TGTGCCAGTAGTCGGACAGGGGAGTATGATACGCAGTATTTT.

The J gene is TRBJ2-5, the V gene TRBV29-1, with a weak D call TRBD1 (7 bases). The CDR3 totals 15 residues. Germline loops: CDR1 SQVTM, CDR2 ANQGSEA. Trimming took 3 bases from V and 4 from J, leaving 18 bases between them. The CDR3 coding sequence is TGCAGCGTTGAGGGGGGTAGACAGGGAGGAGAGACCCAGTACTTC. This translates into CSVEGGRQGGETQYF.

The J gene is TRBJ2-7, the V gene TRBV11-2, with 8 bases identical to TRBD1. The CDR3 consists of 14 residues. The germline gives CDR1 SGHAT, CDR2 FQNNGV. J lost 5 bases, V lost 8 bases, and 11 bases had no gene match. The CDR3 is CASGGQDRGNEQYF. CDR3 DNA: TGTGCCAGCGGAGGCCAAGACAGGGGAAACGAGCAGTACTTC.

The sample holds one count of this clone. V and J are TRBV2 and TRBJ2-1, with 8 bases fitting TRBD2. V lost 6 bases and J lost 9; bases outside the gene matches: 10. Germline V CDR1 and CDR2: SNHLY, FYNNEI. The CDR3 is made up of 14 amino acids. The CDR3 nucleotides read TGTGCCAGCAGCGCGGGACTAGTTTTCAGTGAGCAGTTCTTC. The encoded protein is CASSAGLVFSEQFF.